Listed below are T cell receptor beta chains from one sample, sequenced in a study of graft-versus-host responses after intestinal transplantation. Some clones are missing from TCRdb's copy, which holds only in-frame ones; the method was immunoSEQ multiplex PCR. Of more than 55,000 clones in the sample, roughly 90% were seen once. Here the sequenced sample was PBMCs, taken 26 days after transplant. The receptors were sampled from a human patient who received an intestinal transplant, so some T cells may come from the graft donor. Each CDR3 is given with its conserved first and last residue. Each record gives: V gene, CDR3 length, CDR3 protein.

>TRBV15|14
CATSRDRDYQPQHF
>TRBV9|17
CASSVSSGGGDTDTQYF
>TRBV27|19
CASSLFPMTSGGPTGELFF
>TRBV6-6|16
CASSPTRAGLTGELFF
>TRBV28|10
CASSSDTQYF
>TRBV7-8|13
CASSWGLADEQFF
>TRBV4-1|15
CASSQMTGSNEKLFF
>TRBV5-5|15
CASSRGRTSSYEQYF
>TRBV30|16
CAWSVRTGGIGVEAFF
>TRBV9|17
CASSVRSGGGNTGELFF
>TRBV29-1|16
CSVDGDSGLSYNEQFF
>TRBV5-4|14
CASSLVGSGETQYF
>TRBV7-9|16
CASSLLPVGGSYEQYF
>TRBV6-5|13
CASSWTADYGYTF
>TRBV15|13
CATTRDRGEKLFF
>TRBV29-1|13
CSATGGINEKLFF
>TRBV6-1|15
CASRELAGGYNEQFF
>TRBV29-1|13
CSVLLWDTFEAFF
>TRBV4-1|14
CASSQEQGNYGYTF
>TRBV6-5|14
CASSYQGALTEAFF
>TRBV6-5|14
CASSFERGWSGYTF
>TRBV5-6|16
CASSSGGQGAIYGYTF
>TRBV4-1|17
CASSQHFRVDGSYEQYF
>TRBV4-1|14
CASSQDDRGDEQFF
>TRBV28|15
CASIVAGANTGELFF
>TRBV28|15
CAIGDSFATNEKLFF
>TRBV13|13
CASTSGTGNEQFF
>TRBV7-9|16
CASSPRVVRLYNEQFF
>TRBV30|12
CAWSEGATEAFF
>TRBV4-2|14
CASSQDIGNQPQHF
>TRBV28|12
CASSGAGETQYF
>TRBV7-9|14
CASCKGAANTEAFF
>TRBV9|16
CASSPTSTGGENIQYF
>TRBV10-3|13
CAISESGGAEQFF
>TRBV5-6|13
CASSLAVTGGYTF
>TRBV5-1|17
CASSLGDRRSYNSPLHF
>TRBV7-9|15
CASSLASGNYNEQFF
>TRBV28|16
CASRSLRGLWNTEAFF
>TRBV28|13
CASNELSYNEQFF
>TRBV7-2|15
CASSLISGNTGELFF
>TRBV7-9|14
CASSLQGGTDTQYF
>TRBV10-3|13
CAISESGSNEQYF
>TRBV9|16
CASTPGGQGGNTEAFF
>TRBV7-3|15
CASSLDGQVNSPLHF